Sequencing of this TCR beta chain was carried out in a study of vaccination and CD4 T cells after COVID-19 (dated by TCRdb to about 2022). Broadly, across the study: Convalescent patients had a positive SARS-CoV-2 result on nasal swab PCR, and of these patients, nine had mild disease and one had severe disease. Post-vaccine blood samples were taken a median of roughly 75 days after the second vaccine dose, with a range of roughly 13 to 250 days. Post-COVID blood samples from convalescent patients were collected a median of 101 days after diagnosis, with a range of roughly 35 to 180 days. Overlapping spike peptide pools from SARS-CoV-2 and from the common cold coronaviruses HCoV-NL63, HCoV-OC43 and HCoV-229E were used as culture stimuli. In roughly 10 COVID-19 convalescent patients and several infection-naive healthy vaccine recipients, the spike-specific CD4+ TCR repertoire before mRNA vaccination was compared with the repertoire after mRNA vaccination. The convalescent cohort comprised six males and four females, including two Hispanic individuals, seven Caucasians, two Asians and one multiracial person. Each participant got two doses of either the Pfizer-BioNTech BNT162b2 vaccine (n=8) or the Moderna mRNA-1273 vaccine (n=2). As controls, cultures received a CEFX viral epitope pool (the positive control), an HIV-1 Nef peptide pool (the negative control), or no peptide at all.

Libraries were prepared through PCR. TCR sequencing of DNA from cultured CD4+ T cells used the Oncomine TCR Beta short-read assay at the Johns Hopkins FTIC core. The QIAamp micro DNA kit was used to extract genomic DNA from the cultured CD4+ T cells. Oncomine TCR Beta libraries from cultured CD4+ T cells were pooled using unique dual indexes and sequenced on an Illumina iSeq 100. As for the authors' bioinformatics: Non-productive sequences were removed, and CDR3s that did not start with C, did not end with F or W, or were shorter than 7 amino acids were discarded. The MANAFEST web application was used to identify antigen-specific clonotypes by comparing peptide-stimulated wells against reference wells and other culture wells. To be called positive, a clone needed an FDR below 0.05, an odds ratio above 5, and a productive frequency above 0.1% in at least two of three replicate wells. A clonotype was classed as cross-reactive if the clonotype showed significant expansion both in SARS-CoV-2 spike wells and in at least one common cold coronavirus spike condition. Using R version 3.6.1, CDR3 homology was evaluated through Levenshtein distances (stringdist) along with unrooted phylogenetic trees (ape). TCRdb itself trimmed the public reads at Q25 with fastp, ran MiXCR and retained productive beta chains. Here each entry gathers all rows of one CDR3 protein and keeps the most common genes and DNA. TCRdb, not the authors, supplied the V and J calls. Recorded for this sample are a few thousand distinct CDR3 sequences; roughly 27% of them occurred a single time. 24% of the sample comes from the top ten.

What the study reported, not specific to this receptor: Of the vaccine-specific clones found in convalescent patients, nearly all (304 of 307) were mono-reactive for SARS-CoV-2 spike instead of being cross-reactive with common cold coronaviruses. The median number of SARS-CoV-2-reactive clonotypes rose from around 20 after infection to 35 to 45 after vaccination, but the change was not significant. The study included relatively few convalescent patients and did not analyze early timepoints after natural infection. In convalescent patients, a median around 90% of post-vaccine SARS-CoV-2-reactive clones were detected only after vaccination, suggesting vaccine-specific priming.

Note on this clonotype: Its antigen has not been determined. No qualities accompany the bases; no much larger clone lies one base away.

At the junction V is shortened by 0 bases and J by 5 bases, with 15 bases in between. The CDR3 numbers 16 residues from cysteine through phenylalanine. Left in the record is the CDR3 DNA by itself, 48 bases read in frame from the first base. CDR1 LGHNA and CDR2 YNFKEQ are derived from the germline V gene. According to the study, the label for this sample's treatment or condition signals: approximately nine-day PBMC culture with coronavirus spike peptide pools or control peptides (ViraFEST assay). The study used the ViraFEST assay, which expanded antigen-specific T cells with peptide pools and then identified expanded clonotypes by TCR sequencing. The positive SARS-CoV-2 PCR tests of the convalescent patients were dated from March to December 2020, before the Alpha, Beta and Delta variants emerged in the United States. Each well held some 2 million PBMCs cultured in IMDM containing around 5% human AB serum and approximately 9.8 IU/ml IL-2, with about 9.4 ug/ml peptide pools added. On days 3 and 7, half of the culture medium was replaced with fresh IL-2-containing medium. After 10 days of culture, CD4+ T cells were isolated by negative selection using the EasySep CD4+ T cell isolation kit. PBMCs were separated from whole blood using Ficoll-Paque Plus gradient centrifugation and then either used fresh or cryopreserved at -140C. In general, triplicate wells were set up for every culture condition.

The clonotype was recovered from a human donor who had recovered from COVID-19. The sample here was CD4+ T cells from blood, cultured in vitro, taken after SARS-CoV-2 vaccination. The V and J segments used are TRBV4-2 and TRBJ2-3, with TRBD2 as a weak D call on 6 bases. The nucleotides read TGTGCCAGCAGCCAAGATCTACTAGCTCCTTTAGATACGCAGTATTTT. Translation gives CASSQDLLAPLDTQYF.